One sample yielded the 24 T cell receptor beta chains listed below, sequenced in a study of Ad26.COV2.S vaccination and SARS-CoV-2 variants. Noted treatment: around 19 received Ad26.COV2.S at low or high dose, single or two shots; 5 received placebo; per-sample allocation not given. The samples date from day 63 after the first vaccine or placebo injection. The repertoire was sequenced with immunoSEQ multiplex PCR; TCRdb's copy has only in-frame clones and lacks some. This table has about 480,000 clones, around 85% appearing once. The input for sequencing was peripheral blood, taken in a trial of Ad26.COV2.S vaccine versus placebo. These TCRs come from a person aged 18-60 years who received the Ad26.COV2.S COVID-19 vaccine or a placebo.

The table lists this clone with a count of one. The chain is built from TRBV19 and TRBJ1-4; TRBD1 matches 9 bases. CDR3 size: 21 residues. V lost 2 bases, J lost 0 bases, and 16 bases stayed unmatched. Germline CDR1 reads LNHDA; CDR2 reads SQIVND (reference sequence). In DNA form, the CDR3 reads TGTGCCAGTAGTATATACGGGACAGGGCGTATCGATGCCGCAACTAATGAAAAACTGTTTTTT. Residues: CASSIYGTGRIDAATNEKLFF.

CDR3 DNA sequence: TGTGCCAGCACCCCCCTGGGGGGGGCGGGTGGCTACACCTTC. Translated: CASTPLGGAGGYTF. The chain carries TRBV7-2 and TRBJ1-2, with D maybe TRBD1 (6 bases). Trimming left V 7 bases short and J 7 bases short, with 19 bases between. The CDR3 totals 14 residues. The germline V gene encodes CDR1 SGHTA and CDR2 FQGNSA.

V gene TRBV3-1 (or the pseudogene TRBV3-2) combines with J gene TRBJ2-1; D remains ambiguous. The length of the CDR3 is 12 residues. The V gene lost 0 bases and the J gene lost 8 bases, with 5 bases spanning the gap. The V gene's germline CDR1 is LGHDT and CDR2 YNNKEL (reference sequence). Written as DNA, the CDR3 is TGTGCCAGCAGCCAAGACTGGGATGAGCAGTTCTTC. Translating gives CASSQDWDEQFF.

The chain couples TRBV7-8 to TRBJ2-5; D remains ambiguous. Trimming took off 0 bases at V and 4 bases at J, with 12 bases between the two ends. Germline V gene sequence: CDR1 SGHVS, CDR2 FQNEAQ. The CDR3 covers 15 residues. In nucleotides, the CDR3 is TGTGCCAGCAGCTTAGCGAAGGGCAGCCTAGAGACCCAGTACTTC. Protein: CASSLAKGSLETQYF.

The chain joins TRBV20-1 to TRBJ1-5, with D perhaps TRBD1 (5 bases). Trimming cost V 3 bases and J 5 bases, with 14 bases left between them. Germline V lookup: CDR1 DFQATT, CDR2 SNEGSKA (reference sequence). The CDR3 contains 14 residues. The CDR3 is CSASVSPGYQPQHF. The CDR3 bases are TGCAGTGCTAGTGTCTCGCCAGGGTATCAGCCCCAGCATTTT.

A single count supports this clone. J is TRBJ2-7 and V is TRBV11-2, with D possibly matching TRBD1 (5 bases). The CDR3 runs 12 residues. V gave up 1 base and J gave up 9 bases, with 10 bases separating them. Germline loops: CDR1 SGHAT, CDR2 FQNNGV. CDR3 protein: CASSLVRERQYF. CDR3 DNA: TGTGCCAGCAGCTTAGTCAGGGAACGGCAGTACTTC.

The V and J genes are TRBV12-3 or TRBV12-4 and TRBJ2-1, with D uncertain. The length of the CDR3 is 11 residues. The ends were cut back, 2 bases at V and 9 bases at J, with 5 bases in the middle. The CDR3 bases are TGTGCCAGCAGTTTAATAGGTGAGCAGTTCTTC. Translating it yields CASSLIGEQFF.

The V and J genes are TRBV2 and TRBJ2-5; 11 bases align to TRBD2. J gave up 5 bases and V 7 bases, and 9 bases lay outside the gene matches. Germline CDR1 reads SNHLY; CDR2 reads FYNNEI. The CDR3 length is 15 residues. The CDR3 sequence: CASTLAGGPWETQYF. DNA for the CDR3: TGTGCCAGCACGCTAGCGGGAGGACCCTGGGAGACCCAGTACTTC.

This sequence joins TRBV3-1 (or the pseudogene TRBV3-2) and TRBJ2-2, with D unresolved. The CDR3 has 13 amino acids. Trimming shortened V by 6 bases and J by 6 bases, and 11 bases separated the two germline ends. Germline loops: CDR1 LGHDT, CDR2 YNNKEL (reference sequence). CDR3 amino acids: CASRSSVAGELFF. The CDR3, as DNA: TGTGCCAGCAGAAGCAGCGTCGCCGGGGAGCTGTTTTTT.

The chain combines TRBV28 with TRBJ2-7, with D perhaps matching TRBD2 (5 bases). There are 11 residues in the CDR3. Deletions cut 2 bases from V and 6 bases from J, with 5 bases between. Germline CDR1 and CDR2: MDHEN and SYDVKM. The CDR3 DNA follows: TGTGCCAGCAGTTTAGAGGGCGAGCAGTACTTC. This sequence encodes CASSLEGEQYF.

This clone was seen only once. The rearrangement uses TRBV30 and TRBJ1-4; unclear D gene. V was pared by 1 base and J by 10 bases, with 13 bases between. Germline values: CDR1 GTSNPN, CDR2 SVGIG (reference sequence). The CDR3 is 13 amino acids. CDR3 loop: CAWSGAKKGKLFF. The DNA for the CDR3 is TGTGCCTGGAGTGGGGCTAAGAAGGGAAAACTGTTTTTT.

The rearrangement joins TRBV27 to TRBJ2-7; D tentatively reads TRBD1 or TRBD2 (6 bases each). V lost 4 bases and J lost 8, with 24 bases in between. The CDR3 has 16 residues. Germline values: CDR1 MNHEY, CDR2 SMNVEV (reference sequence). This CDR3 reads CASSSAPERVGGQQYF. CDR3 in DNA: TGTGCCAGCAGTTCAGCCCCCGAACGCGTTGGGGGGCAGCAGTACTTC.

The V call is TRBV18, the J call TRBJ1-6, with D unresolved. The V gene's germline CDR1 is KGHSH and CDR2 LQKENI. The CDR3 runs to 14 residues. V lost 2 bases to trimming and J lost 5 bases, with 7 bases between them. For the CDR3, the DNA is TGTGCCAGCTCACCAATTGGTAATAATTCACCCCTCCACTTT. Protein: CASSPIGNNSPLHF.

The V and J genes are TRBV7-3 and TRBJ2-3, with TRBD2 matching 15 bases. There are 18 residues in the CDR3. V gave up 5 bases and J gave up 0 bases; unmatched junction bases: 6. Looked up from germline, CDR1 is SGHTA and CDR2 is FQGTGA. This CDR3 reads CASSRLGTSGRSTDTQYF. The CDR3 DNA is TGTGCCAGCAGCCGACTCGGGACTAGCGGGAGGAGCACAGATACGCAGTATTTT.

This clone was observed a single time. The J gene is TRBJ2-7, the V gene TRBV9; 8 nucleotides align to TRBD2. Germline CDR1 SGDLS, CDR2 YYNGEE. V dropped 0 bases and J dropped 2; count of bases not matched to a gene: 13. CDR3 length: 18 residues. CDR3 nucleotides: TGTGCCAGCAGCGTAGGCCCCTCGGGTAGCGGGACCACCTACGAGCAGTACTTC. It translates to CASSVGPSGSGTTYEQYF.

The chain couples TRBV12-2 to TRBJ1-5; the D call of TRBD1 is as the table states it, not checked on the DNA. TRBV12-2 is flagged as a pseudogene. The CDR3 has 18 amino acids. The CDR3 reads CASRSSSRSLGANQPQHF. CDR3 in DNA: TGTGCAAGTCGCTCTAGTAGTAGGTCCTTGGGGGCAAATCAGCCCCAGCATTTT.

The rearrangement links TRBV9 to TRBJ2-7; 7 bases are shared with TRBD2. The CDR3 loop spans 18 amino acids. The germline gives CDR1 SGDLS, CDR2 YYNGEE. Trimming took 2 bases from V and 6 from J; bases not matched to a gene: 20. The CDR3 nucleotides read TGTGCCAGCAGCGTGGACCCCCCAGAGGGAGGGATCCTAGGCGAGCAGTACTTC. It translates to CASSVDPPEGGILGEQYF.

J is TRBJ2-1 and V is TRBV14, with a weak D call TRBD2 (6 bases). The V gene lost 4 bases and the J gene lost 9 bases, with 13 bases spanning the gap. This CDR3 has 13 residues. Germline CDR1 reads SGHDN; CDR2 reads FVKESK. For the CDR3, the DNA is TGTGCCAGCAGCCCCGGGACTTTTACTGAGCAGTTCTTC. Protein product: CASSPGTFTEQFF.

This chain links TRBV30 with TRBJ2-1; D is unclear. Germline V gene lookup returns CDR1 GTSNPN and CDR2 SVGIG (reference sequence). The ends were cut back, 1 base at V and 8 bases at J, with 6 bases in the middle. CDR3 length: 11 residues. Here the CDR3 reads CAWSALDEQFF. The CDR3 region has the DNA TGTGCCTGGAGTGCCCTGGATGAGCAGTTCTTC.

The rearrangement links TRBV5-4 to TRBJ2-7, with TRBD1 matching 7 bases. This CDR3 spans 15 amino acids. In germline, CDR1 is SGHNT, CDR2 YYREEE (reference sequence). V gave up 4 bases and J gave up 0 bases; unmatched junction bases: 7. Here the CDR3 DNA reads TGTGCCAGCAGCCCAAAAACAGGGGTCTCCTACGAGCAGTACTTC. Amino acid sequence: CASSPKTGVSYEQYF. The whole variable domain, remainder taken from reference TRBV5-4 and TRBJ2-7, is ETGVTQSPTHLIKTRGQQVTLRCSSQSGHNTVSWYQQALGQGPQFIFQYYREEENGRGNFPPRFSGLQFPNYSSELNVNALELDDSALYLCASSPKTGVSYEQYFGPGTRLTVT.

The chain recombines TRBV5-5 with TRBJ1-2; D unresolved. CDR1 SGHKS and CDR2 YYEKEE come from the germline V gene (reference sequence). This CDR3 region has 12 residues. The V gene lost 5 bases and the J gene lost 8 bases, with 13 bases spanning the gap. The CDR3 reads CASSFSLGGYTF. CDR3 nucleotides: TGTGCCAGCAGTTTCTCTTTGGGAGGCTACACCTTC.

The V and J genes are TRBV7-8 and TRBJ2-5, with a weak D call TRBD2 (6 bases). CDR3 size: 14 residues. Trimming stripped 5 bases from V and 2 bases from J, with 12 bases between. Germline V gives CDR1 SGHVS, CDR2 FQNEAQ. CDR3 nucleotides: TGTGCCAGCAGCGAAGGAGGGCTTCAAGAGACCCAGTACTTC. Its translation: CASSEGGLQETQYF.

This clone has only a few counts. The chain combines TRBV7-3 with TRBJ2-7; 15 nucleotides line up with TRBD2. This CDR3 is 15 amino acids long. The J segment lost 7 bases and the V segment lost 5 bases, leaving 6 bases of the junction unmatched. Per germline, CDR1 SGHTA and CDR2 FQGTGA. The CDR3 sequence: CASSDGLAGGREQYF. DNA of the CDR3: TGTGCCAGCAGCGACGGACTAGCGGGAGGGCGGGAGCAGTACTTC.

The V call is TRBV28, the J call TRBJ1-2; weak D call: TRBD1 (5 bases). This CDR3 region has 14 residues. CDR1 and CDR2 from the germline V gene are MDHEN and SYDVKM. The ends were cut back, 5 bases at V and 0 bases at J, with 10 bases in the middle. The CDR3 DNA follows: TGTGCCAGCAGTGTCACCAGGGCTAACTATGGCTACACCTTC. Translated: CASSVTRANYGYTF.